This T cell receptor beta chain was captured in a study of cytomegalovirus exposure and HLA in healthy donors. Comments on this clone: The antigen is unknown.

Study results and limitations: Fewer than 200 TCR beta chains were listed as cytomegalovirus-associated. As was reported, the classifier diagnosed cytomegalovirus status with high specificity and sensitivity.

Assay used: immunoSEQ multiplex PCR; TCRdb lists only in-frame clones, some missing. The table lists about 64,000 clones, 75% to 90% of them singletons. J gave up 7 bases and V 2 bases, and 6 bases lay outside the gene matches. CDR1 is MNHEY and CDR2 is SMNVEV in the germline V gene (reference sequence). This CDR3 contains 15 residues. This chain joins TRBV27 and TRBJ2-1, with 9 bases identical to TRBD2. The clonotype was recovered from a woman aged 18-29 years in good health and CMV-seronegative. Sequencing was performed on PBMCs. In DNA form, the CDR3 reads TGTGCCAGCAGTTTAGGTCTAGCGGGGAATAATGAGCAGTTCTTC. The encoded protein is CASSLGLAGNNEQFF.